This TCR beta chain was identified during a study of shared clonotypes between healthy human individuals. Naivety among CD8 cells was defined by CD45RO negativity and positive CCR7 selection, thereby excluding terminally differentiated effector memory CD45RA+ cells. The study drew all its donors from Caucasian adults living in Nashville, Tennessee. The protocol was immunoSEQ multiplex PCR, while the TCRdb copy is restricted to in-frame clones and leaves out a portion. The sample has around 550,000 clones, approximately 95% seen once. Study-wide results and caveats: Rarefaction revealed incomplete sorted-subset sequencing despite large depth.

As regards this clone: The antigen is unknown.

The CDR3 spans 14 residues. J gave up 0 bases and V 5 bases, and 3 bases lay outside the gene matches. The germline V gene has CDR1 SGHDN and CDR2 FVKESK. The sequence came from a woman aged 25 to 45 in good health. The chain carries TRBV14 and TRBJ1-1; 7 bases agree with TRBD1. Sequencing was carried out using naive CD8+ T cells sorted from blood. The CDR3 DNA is TGTGCCAGCAGCTGGGACAGCTTGAACACTGAAGCTTTCTTT. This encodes CASSWDSLNTEAFF.